This T cell receptor beta chain was sequenced during a study of T cells in localized non-small cell lung cancer (dated by TCRdb to 2018 to 2020). The study in broad terms: T cell repertoires of 200 to 300 early-stage NSCLC patients were analyzed, with tumors being compared against uninvolved tumor-adjacent lungs. All 250 or so NSCLC patients in the cohort were treatment-naive and had localized lung tumors that were resected. Of the NSCLC patients, approximately 130 were male and around 99 were female, and the mean age was around 70 years. General findings and caveats noted by the study authors: Higher blood T cell density associated with longer overall survival, while higher adjacent-lung clonality associated with shorter survival. A median of around 50 of the top 100 tumor clones turned up in the paired uninvolved adjacent lung, and approximately 30 of those clones also ranked among the top 100 of that same adjacent lung. Uninvolved tumor-adjacent lung showed the highest T cell clonality, higher than tumor, which suggests more focused antigenic responses in the uninvolved tumor-adjacent lung. Because multi-region sequencing of the tumors was not done, intratumor heterogeneity could not be ruled out. Because the study design was exploratory, TCR variables were selected using unadjusted p-values without false-discovery rate correction.

V lost 4 bases and J lost 1 base, and the count of bases not matched to a germline gene is 5. From the cysteine through the phenylalanine, the CDR3 covers 15 amino acids. Only the CDR3 region is kept as DNA, spanning 45 bases read in frame from base 1. According to the germline V gene, CDR1 reads SGHTA and CDR2 reads FQGTGA. TCR beta CDR3 regions were sequenced from DNA using the immunoSEQ Assay. Under the source paper's analysis protocol: T cell density was computed as TCR beta template counts normalized to usable DNA estimated by amplifying housekeeping genes. Richness was estimated with the preseqR package, extrapolating to 400,000 templates for PBMC samples and 120,000 templates for tissue samples. Clonality was defined by subtracting Pielou's evenness from one. Tissue-enriched TCRs were identified by differential abundance testing using productive amino-acid clonotypes, minimum total count 5 and alpha 0.1. The Jaccard Index and the Morisita Overlap Index were used to measure repertoire overlap between compartments. TCR beta CDR3s were clustered by GLIPH together with public tetramer-defined viral CDR3s, and at least three viral sequences plus V-gene enrichment were required for viral motifs. What TCRdb holds here is the immuneACCESS table cut down to in-frame rearrangements. Part of the clones is not present; checked against another copy, under half of the missing clones reflect an unresolved V gene, and the others are unexplained. V, J and clone size are taken as reported in that table, and D and trimming were inferred from the DNA itself. The sample profile shows some 54,000 clones; over 70% of them were found once. Around 4.5% of the sample is held by the ten biggest clonotypes.

Of note for this clone: Its antigen has not been determined. Base qualities are not at hand, and no much larger clone is one base apart.

At diagnosis, tumor, uninvolved tumor-adjacent lung and peripheral blood were collected and then preserved as a mix of FFPE and fresh-frozen material. For TCR repertoire profiling, the blood samples were analyzed as peripheral blood mononuclear cells. The origin of this receptor is a woman aged 40-69 years with stage II lung adenocarcinoma. Rearrangement joined TRBV7-3 to TRBJ2-5, and 8 junction bases match TRBD1. This material consisted of PBMCs, taken before any cancer treatment. The CDR3 is CASSSGQGGQETQYF. The DNA sequence is given as TGTGCCAGCAGCTCCGGACAGGGCGGCCAAGAGACCCAGTACTTC.